Listed below are T cell receptor beta chains from one sample, sequenced in a study of OX40 agonist ivuxolimab in advanced cancers. The protocol was immunoSEQ multiplex PCR, while the TCRdb copy is restricted to in-frame clones and leaves out a portion. The repertoire holds 15,000 to 20,000 clones, with just over 85% as singletons. Material: CD4+ or CD8+ T cells sorted from blood, obtained in a trial of the OX40 agonist ivuxolimab. These receptors were collected from an adult with an advanced solid tumor such as melanoma, head and neck, liver or kidney cancer. Both conserved end residues are part of each CDR3. The D gene is left open where the match is weak. Not every row has a clone size; where given, it reads once, few, many or a size class.

CDR3,DNA,V,J,D,size
CASSPTGLQETQYF,TGTGCCAGCAGCCCGACAGGCCTCCAAGAGACCCAGTACTTC,TRBV7-3,TRBJ2-5,NA,once
CASSSDRGSGNTIYF,TGTGCCAGCAGCTCGGATAGGGGTTCTGGAAACACCATATATTTT,TRBV7-2,TRBJ1-3,NA,NA
CASSYEQNSYEQYF,TGTGCCAGCAGTTACGAACAGAACTCCTACGAGCAGTACTTC,TRBV6-5,TRBJ2-7,NA,NA
CASSLEMGTPFTDTQYF,TGTGCCAGCAGCTTAGAGATGGGGACTCCTTTCACAGATACGCAGTATTTT,TRBV13,TRBJ2-3,NA,NA
CASSQINTIYF,TGTGCCAGCAGCCAAATCAACACCATATATTTT,TRBV14,TRBJ1-3,NA,NA
CAASPSGRANEQFF,TGTGCCGCCTCGCCTAGCGGGAGGGCGAATGAGCAGTTCTTC,TRBV10-3,TRBJ2-1,TRBD2,NA
CASCRRGGNEKLFF,TGTGCCAGCTGCAGGAGGGGAGGCAATGAAAAACTGTTTTTT,TRBV5-5,TRBJ1-4,NA,NA
CASSQLPYGYTF,TGTGCCAGCAGCCAATTACCCTATGGCTACACCTTC,TRBV7-2,TRBJ1-2,NA,NA
CSVGTGVSYEQYF,TGCAGCGTGGGGACAGGAGTCTCCTACGAGCAGTACTTC,TRBV29-1,TRBJ2-7,TRBD1,NA
CASSPDRGDEQFF,TGTGCCAGCAGTCCCGACAGGGGAGACGAGCAGTTCTTC,TRBV27,TRBJ2-1,TRBD1,NA
CASSEYGHYGYTF,TGTGCCAGCAGTGAATATGGCCACTATGGCTACACCTTC,TRBV25-1,TRBJ1-2,NA,NA
CSATTSTRLYF,TGCAGTGCTACGACTAGTACGAGGCTGTACTTC,TRBV20-1,TRBJ2-7,NA,NA
CASSRTANYGYTF,TGTGCCAGCTCCCGTACAGCTAACTATGGCTACACCTTC,TRBV6-4,TRBJ1-2,NA,NA
CATSRARTSGGPLTYNEQFF,TGTGCCACCAGCAGAGCACGCACTAGCGGGGGACCCCTTACCTACAATGAGCAGTTCTTC,TRBV15,TRBJ2-1,TRBD2,once
CASSLTGAINQPQHF,TGTGCCAGCAGCCTGACAGGGGCCATCAATCAGCCCCAGCATTTT,TRBV7-9,TRBJ1-5,TRBD1,NA
CASSRLTDSNQPQHF,TGTGCCAGCAGTAGACTTACGGATAGCAATCAGCCCCAGCATTTT,TRBV6-1,TRBJ1-5,NA,NA
CASSVVTDEKLFF,TGTGCCAGCAGTGTGGTCACGGATGAAAAACTGTTTTTT,TRBV6-1,TRBJ1-4,NA,NA
CASSLARTGGFYEQYF,TGTGCCAGCAGCTTAGCCCGGACAGGGGGTTTCTACGAGCAGTACTTC,TRBV7-6,TRBJ2-7,TRBD1,NA
CAITPGLAPSNEQFF,TGTGCCATCACTCCGGGACTAGCCCCCTCCAATGAGCAGTTCTTC,TRBV10-3,TRBJ2-1,TRBD2,NA
CASGSWQLEETQYF,TGTGCCAGCGGGAGTTGGCAGTTGGAAGAGACCCAGTACTTC,TRBV13,TRBJ2-5,NA,NA
CASSLSRGGELFF,TGTGCCAGCAGCCTCTCTAGAGGTGGGGAGCTGTTTTTT,TRBV11-3,TRBJ2-2,NA,once
CASSPSTGLFPGANVLTF,TGCGCCAGCAGCCCCTCGACAGGGCTTTTTCCTGGGGCCAACGTCCTGACTTTC,TRBV4-1,TRBJ2-6,TRBD1,once
CAWSTDPGLAGGPNEQFF,TGTGCCTGGAGTACCGACCCGGGACTAGCGGGAGGGCCCAATGAGCAGTTCTTC,TRBV30,TRBJ2-1,TRBD2,NA
CASSLEGDTQYF,TGCGCCAGCAGCTTGGAGGGAGATACGCAGTATTTT,TRBV5-1,TRBJ2-3,NA,NA
CASSTPRPGRIGYTF,TGTGCCAGTAGTACTCCCCGGCCAGGGAGGATTGGCTACACCTTC,TRBV19,TRBJ1-2,NA,NA
CASSVPLSGGPYNEQFF,TGTGCCAGCAGTGTCCCCCTTTCGGGGGGGCCTTACAATGAGCAGTTCTTC,TRBV2,TRBJ2-1,TRBD2,once
CASSLSLGGRQPQHF,TGTGCCAGCAGTTTATCGCTCGGGGGTCGGCAGCCCCAGCATTTT,TRBV27,TRBJ1-5,NA,NA
CASSLGWDNSPLHF,TGTGCCAGCAGCTTAGGGTGGGATAATTCACCCCTCCACTTT,TRBV5-8,TRBJ1-6,NA,NA
CASSGGGAQNEKLFF,TGTGCCAGCAGTGGCGGGGGGGCGCAGAATGAAAAACTGTTTTTT,TRBV25-1,TRBJ1-4,NA,NA
CASSLGSSYEQYF,TGTGCCAGCAGCTTAGGGAGCTCCTACGAGCAGTACTTC,TRBV11-2,TRBJ2-7,NA,few
CASSQRDRVGEQYF,TGTGCCAGCAGTCAACGGGACAGGGTCGGCGAGCAGTACTTC,TRBV6-6,TRBJ2-7,TRBD1,NA
CASSMRDGYEQYF,TGTGCCAGCAGCATGCGGGACGGCTACGAGCAGTACTTC,TRBV9,TRBJ2-7,NA,NA
CASSHRQSTDTQYF,TGTGCCAGCAGCCACCGACAGTCCACAGATACGCAGTATTTT,TRBV11-1,TRBJ2-3,NA,once
CASSLETNYGYTF,TGTGCCAGCAGCCTTGAAACTAACTATGGCTACACCTTC,TRBV27,TRBJ1-2,NA,NA
CASSLDSSGANVLTF,TGTGCCAGCAGCCTCGACAGCTCTGGGGCCAACGTCCTGACTTTC,TRBV7-2,TRBJ2-6,NA,NA
CASSQTVANYGYTF,TGTGCCAGCAGCCAGACGGTTGCTAACTATGGCTACACCTTC,TRBV6-1,TRBJ1-2,NA,NA
CASSLAPSGSYEQYF,TGTGCCAGCAGCTTGGCACCTAGCGGGAGTTACGAGCAGTACTTC,TRBV5-4,TRBJ2-7,TRBD2,NA
CASSEEFSGNTIYF,TGTGCCAGCAGTGAGGAGTTCTCTGGAAACACCATATATTTT,TRBV2,TRBJ1-3,NA,NA
CAWRLETVNTGELFF,TGTGCCTGGAGGCTCGAGACAGTGAACACCGGGGAGCTGTTTTTT,TRBV30,TRBJ2-2,NA,NA
CASSHTSGGTDTQYF,TGTGCCAGCAGCCATACTAGCGGGGGAACAGATACGCAGTATTTT,TRBV4-2,TRBJ2-3,TRBD2,NA
CASSPQLTSPHEQFF,TGCGCCAGCAGCCCCCAATTGACTAGCCCCCATGAGCAGTTCTTC,TRBV4-1,TRBJ2-1,TRBD2,NA
CASSLSGEETQYF,TGCGCCAGCAGCTTAAGCGGGGAAGAGACCCAGTACTTC,TRBV5-1,TRBJ2-5,TRBD2,NA
CASSEGLAGSYEQYF,TGTGCCAGCAGTGAAGGGCTAGCGGGCTCCTACGAGCAGTACTTC,TRBV25-1,TRBJ2-7,TRBD2,once
CASSEQQGAEAFF,TGCGCCAGCAGTGAGCAACAGGGGGCTGAAGCTTTCTTT,TRBV10-1,TRBJ1-1,TRBD1,few
CASSEARVGRDTEAFF,TGTGCCAGCAGTGAAGCGCGGGTTGGCAGGGACACTGAAGCTTTCTTT,TRBV6-1,TRBJ1-1,NA,NA
CASVRVGRQPQHF,TGCGCCAGCGTTCGGGTGGGCCGTCAGCCCCAGCATTTT,TRBV23-1,TRBJ1-5,NA,NA
CASSFSGGPDNEQFF,TGTGCCAGCAGCTTTAGCGGGGGCCCCGACAATGAGCAGTTCTTC,TRBV7-7,TRBJ2-1,TRBD2,NA